This entry is about one TCR beta chain. Its target is unknown. Genomic DNA constituted the template upon which TCR beta VDJ and CDR3 profiling was performed. Each CDR3 protein is one row after TCRdb ran MiXCR on the reads. This table holds about 200,000 distinct CDR3 sequences, less than 75% found once. Patients chosen for sequencing had CD8+CD57+ cells that had expanded, as shown by flow cytometry. The source of the sample is a study of CD8+CD57+ T cells in acquired aplastic anemia. Background on the study: Sorted CD4+ and CD8+ cells yielded 2.5 to 3.5 ug of DNA on average.

Findings and limits, study-wide: Any difference that existed in CD8+ Simpson's diversity between patients and controls was not significant. Researchers report that around 31 CD8+ CDR3 sequences appeared in both patients and controls.

Germline trimming cut 5 bases from V and 5 bases from J; bases unmatched to any gene: 7. Germline V gene lookup returns CDR1 SGHTA and CDR2 FQGNSA. This CDR3 region has 16 residues. V is TRBV7-2 and J is TRBJ2-1; 12 nucleotides match TRBD2. Input material: sorted CD4+, CD8+, or CD8+CD57+ T cells (not recorded which) from PBMCs. This clonotype was obtained from a human donor with aplastic anemia. The CDR3 coding sequence is TGTGCCAGCAGCAAGCTAGCGGGAGGGCTTAACAATGAGCAGTTCTTC. This gives the protein CASSKLAGGLNNEQFF.